This T cell receptor (beta chain) was recovered during a study of shared clonotypes between healthy human individuals. Method: immunoSEQ multiplex PCR; TCRdb's copy keeps in-frame clones and lacks some. The sample lists about 680,000 clones; 90% to 95% were seen once. Positively selected for CCR7, the CD45RO-negative cells used as naive CD8 cells excluded terminally differentiated effector memory CD45RA+ cells. The study drew its donors from healthy HIV-negative adults without recent acute infections or vaccinations. After removal of 0 bases from V and 6 bases from J, the junction contained 10 bases not matched to a gene. The germline V gene has CDR1 SGHTA and CDR2 FQGNSA. This CDR3 comprises 16 residues.

This TCR came from a man younger than 45 in good health. The chain couples TRBV7-2 to TRBJ2-7; 8 positions match TRBD2. Sequencing was done on a sample of naive CD8+ T cells sorted from blood. CDR3: CASSLASGTRLREQYF. The CDR3 region has the DNA TGTGCCAGCAGCTTAGCCTCCGGGACTAGATTACGCGAGCAGTACTTC.